These 13 T cell receptor beta chains originate from one sample sequenced in a study of shared clonotypes between healthy human individuals. Sequencing used immunoSEQ multiplex PCR; TCRdb keeps in-frame clones, though not all of them. The sample consists of some 1,100,000 clones, 75% to 80% of them appearing once. Sequencing was performed on memory CD4+ T cells from PBMCs. Subset: CD45RA-negative fraction. The source of these receptors is a man between 18 and 29 years old in good health. Some clones in this sample may be carry-over from other donors' samples.

The V gene is TRBV5-1, the J gene TRBJ2-2; 7 bases map to TRBD1. Trimming took 4 bases from V and 5 from J; bases not matched to a gene: 5. Germline V lookup: CDR1 SGHRS, CDR2 YFSETQ. There are 14 residues in the CDR3. CDR3 protein: CASSRLQGTGELFF. CDR3 DNA sequence: TGCGCCAGCAGCCGTTTACAGGGGACCGGGGAGCTGTTTTTT.

The chain joins TRBV5-5 to TRBJ1-2, with D maybe TRBD1 (5 bases). V gave up 4 bases and J gave up 5 bases, with 24 bases separating them. CDR1 and CDR2 (germline): SGHKS, YYEKEE (reference sequence). This CDR3 is 17 amino acids long. The DNA for the CDR3 is TGTGCCAGCAGCCCCGGCCCCACACCATGGGGGGAATATGGCTACACCTTC. This sequence encodes CASSPGPTPWGEYGYTF. Drawing the rest from reference TRBV5-5 and TRBJ1-2, the complete variable domain is DAGVTQSPTHLIKTRGQQVTLRCSPISGHKSVSWYQQVLGQGPQFIFQYYEKEERGRGNFPDRFSARQFPNYSSELNVNALLLGDSALYLCASSPGPTPWGEYGYTFGSGTRLTVV.

V gene TRBV4-2 combines with J gene TRBJ2-7, with a possible D match to TRBD1 (6 bases). The germline V and J ends were trimmed by 0 bases and 3 bases, with 18 bases remaining between them. There are 17 residues in the CDR3. Germline V gene sequence: CDR1 LGHNA, CDR2 YNFKEQ. CDR3 sequence reads: CASSQDGWAGGLYEQYF. The CDR3 DNA reads TGTGCCAGCAGCCAAGACGGCTGGGCTGGGGGCCTCTACGAGCAGTACTTC.

Worth noting for this clone: In the same sample, other DNA sequences code for this CDR3. The chain is built from TRBV7-9 and TRBJ1-5, with 9 positions matching TRBD1. Per the germline V gene, CDR1 is SEHNR and CDR2 is FQNEAQ (reference sequence). This CDR3 spans 14 amino acids. The trim removed 6 bases at V and 4 bases at J, leaving 4 bases unmatched. CDR3 nucleotide sequence: TGTGCCAGCAGTCAGACAGGGGGTAATCAGCCCCAGCATTTT. Protein sequence: CASSQTGGNQPQHF.

This clone was counted only a few times. J is TRBJ1-4 and V is TRBV4-2, with a possible D match to TRBD1 (5 bases). CDR3 length: 16 residues. Germline CDR1 LGHNA, CDR2 YNFKEQ. Deletions cut 2 bases from V and 7 bases from J, with 17 bases between. CDR3 in amino acids: CASSQQIGGWGEKLFF. The CDR3 DNA is TGTGCCAGCAGCCAACAGATTGGGGGGTGGGGTGAAAAACTGTTTTTT.

As for this clone: This specimen includes other DNA sequences encoding the same CDR3. In DNA, the CDR3 is TGCGCCAGCAGCCTACAGGGTACTGAAGCTTTCTTT. Its protein product is CASSLQGTEAFF. The rearrangement joins TRBV5-1 to TRBJ1-1; weak D call: TRBD1 (6 bases). Germline loops: CDR1 SGHRS, CDR2 YFSETQ. Trimming removed 4 bases at V and 5 bases at J, with 9 bases between. The CDR3 sequence is 12 residues long.

This clone turned up a few times. This chain uses TRBV5-1 with TRBJ2-5; TRBD1 matches at 7 bases. After removal of 0 bases from V and 1 base from J, the junction contained 3 bases not matched to a gene. The CDR3 consists of 15 residues. Per the germline V gene, CDR1 is SGHRS and CDR2 is YFSETQ. Written as DNA, the CDR3 is TGCGCCAGCAGCTTGGAAACAGGGGCCCAAGAGACCCAGTACTTC. Translated: CASSLETGAQETQYF.

This chain uses TRBV4-3 with TRBJ2-1; 13 bases are a match to TRBD2. Losses at the gene ends were 8 bases for V and 6 bases for J; bases not matched to a gene: 4. The germline CDR1 and CDR2 sequences are LGHNA and YSLEER. This CDR3 contains 14 residues. CDR3 loop: CASGLAGVRNEQFF. CDR3 nucleotide sequence: TGCGCCAGCGGACTAGCGGGAGTTCGCAATGAGCAGTTCTTC.

This clone was found once. Other DNA variants within this sample encode the same CDR3. The genes are TRBV9 and TRBJ1-5; D is uncertain. In germline, CDR1 is SGDLS, CDR2 YYNGEE. V lost 3 bases, J lost 2 bases, and 6 bases lay in between. This CDR3 spans 13 amino acids. The CDR3 coding sequence is TGTGCCAGCAGCGGGACTGGCAATCAGCCCCAGCATTTT. It yields the protein CASSGTGNQPQHF.

The chain links TRBV6-5 to TRBJ2-2; D call uncertain. The CDR3 spans 14 residues. Germline-derived CDR1 and CDR2 are MNHEY and SVGAGI. V lost 8 bases to trimming and J lost 2 bases, with 12 bases between them. CDR3 region: CASQKGSNTGELFF. The CDR3, as DNA: TGTGCCAGCCAAAAAGGGTCTAACACCGGGGAGCTGTTTTTT.

V gene TRBV27 combines with J gene TRBJ2-1; 14 bases match TRBD2. This CDR3 has 17 amino acids. V lost 4 bases, J lost 0 bases, and 2 bases stayed unmatched. The germline V gene has CDR1 MNHEY and CDR2 SMNVEV (reference sequence). The CDR3 nucleotides read TGTGCCAGCAGTTCGGGACTAGCGGGAGCCTCCTACAATGAGCAGTTCTTC. It is translated as CASSSGLAGASYNEQFF.

This clone was seen ten or more times. The gene calls are TRBV4-1 and TRBJ2-7; 9 bases are a match to TRBD1. V lost 7 bases and J lost 5; bases outside the gene matches: 6. CDR3 length: 13 residues. The V gene's germline CDR1 is MGHRA and CDR2 YSYEKL. The CDR3 reads CASTTRTGDEQYF. Written as DNA, the CDR3 is TGCGCCAGCACCACAAGGACAGGGGACGAGCAGTACTTC.

The chain links TRBV7-9 to TRBJ1-2; the D is unclear. This CDR3 comprises 12 residues. Trimming removed 1 base from V and 7 bases from J, with 7 bases in between. Per the germline V gene, CDR1 is SEHNR and CDR2 is FQNEAQ (reference sequence). The CDR3 bases are TGTGCCAGCAGCTTAGGTGACGGTGGCTACACCTTC. The encoded protein is CASSLGDGGYTF. The whole variable domain, filled in from reference TRBV7-9 and TRBJ1-2, reads DTGVSQNPRHKITKRGQNVTFRCDPISEHNRLYWYRQTLGQGPEFLTYFQNEAQLEKSRLLSDRFSAERPKGSFSTLEIQRTEQGDSAMYLCASSLGDGGYTFGSGTRLTVV.